The 31 T cell receptor beta chains given below trace back to one sample, sequenced in a study of shared clonotypes between healthy human individuals. Assay: immunoSEQ multiplex PCR; the TCRdb copy retains only in-frame clones and omits some. The sample holds more than 2 million clones, 85% to 95% seen once. Sequencing input: naive CD4+ T cells sorted from blood. The subset was: CD45RA+ positively selected. These receptors were obtained from a young man in good health.

About this clone: Possible read error: a much larger clone is one base away. The sample carries other DNA sequences with the same CDR3. V and J are TRBV7-9 and TRBJ1-5; the D is unclear. This CDR3 is 13 amino acids long. Trimming took 1 base from V and 4 from J, leaving 5 bases between them. The V gene's germline CDR1 is SEHNR and CDR2 FQNEAQ (reference sequence). The CDR3 DNA reads as TGTGCCAGCAGCTTAGGTGAGAATCAGCCCCAGCATTTT. It translates to CASSLGENQPQHF.

The chain employs TRBV5-1 and TRBJ2-5; D uncertain. Germline CDR1 is SGHRS and CDR2 is YFSETQ. With 6 bases removed from V and 2 bases from J, the gap between germline ends came to 8 bases. The CDR3 is made up of 12 amino acids. The CDR3 nucleotides are TGCGCCAGCACGACCTCGCAAGAGACCCAGTACTTC. As protein: CASTTSQETQYF.

V usage is TRBV29-1 and J usage is TRBJ2-5; TRBD1 matches at 7 bases. The tail of the sequence fits TRBJ2-7 better, so the J call may be wrong. In germline, CDR1 is SQVTM, CDR2 ANQGSEA. This CDR3 comprises 13 residues. CDR3 sequence (DNA): TGCAGCGTGAAACAGGGGACGTCCTACGAGCAGTACTTC. It yields the protein CSVKQGTSYEQYF.

This sequence joins TRBV11-2 and TRBJ2-7; possibly TRBD1 for D (7 bases). The CDR3 is 17 amino acids. Trimming removed 5 bases at V and 0 bases at J, with 20 bases between. Germline V gives CDR1 SGHAT, CDR2 FQNNGV. In DNA form, the CDR3 reads TGTGCCAGCAGCCGCTCCAGCGGCGGGACAGTCTCCTACGAGCAGTACTTC. Its translation is CASSRSSGGTVSYEQYF.

This chain links TRBV2 with TRBJ2-7, with D possibly TRBD1 on 5 matching bases. Germline V gene lookup returns CDR1 SNHLY and CDR2 FYNNEI. The V gene lost 4 bases and the J gene lost 3 bases, with 10 bases spanning the gap. The CDR3 contains 13 residues. CDR3 coding DNA: TGTGCCAGCAGTGCGGTCCAGGGCTACGAGCAGTACTTC. It codes for CASSAVQGYEQYF. Looking up the rest from reference TRBV2 and TRBJ2-7 gives the full variable domain: EPEVTQTPSHQVTQMGQEVILRCVPISNHLYFYWYRQILGQKVEFLVSFYNNEISEKSEIFDDQFSVERPDGSNFTLKIRSTKLEDSAMYFCASSAVQGYEQYFGPGTRLTVT.

The CDR3 DNA reads TGTGCCAGCAGCTTAGCCGGGACAGGGTTCATTGCCGGGGAGCTGTTTTTT. It translates to CASSLAGTGFIAGELFF. The genes are TRBV7-2 and TRBJ2-2; 9 nucleotides match TRBD1. The J segment lost 6 bases and the V segment lost 0 bases, leaving 8 bases of the junction unmatched. Germline CDR1 and CDR2: SGHTA and FQGNSA. This CDR3 contains 17 residues.

The chain uses TRBV10-3 and TRBJ1-5, with 10 bases that match TRBD1. The CDR3 totals 18 residues. The germline gives CDR1 ENHRY, CDR2 SYGVKD. With V trimmed by 3 bases and J by 2 bases, 10 bases remained unmatched. CDR3 nucleotides: TGTGCCATCAGTGAAGGGATCGGACAGGGGGAGGGCAATCAGCCCCAGCATTTT. Translation: CAISEGIGQGEGNQPQHF.

On this clone: This sample also contains other DNA sequences that code for the same CDR3. The chain couples TRBV5-6 to TRBJ2-3; 9 nucleotides match TRBD2. The CDR3 sequence is 14 residues long. Germline V lookup: CDR1 SGHDT, CDR2 YYEEEE. V lost 3 bases to trimming and J lost 6 bases; unmatched junction nucleotides: 5. The CDR3 DNA reads as TGTGCCAGCAGCTCTTTAGCGGGAGTGGATACGCAGTATTTT. Protein: CASSSLAGVDTQYF.

J is TRBJ2-7 and V is TRBV6-5; 10 nucleotides line up with TRBD2. The germline CDR1 and CDR2 sequences are MNHEY and SVGAGI. Trimming removed 10 bases from V and 3 bases from J; junction bases left unmatched: 9. CDR3 size: 14 residues. In DNA, the CDR3 is TGTGCCACCCGGGGGAGCGGGGGGGACTACGAGCAGTACTTC. Its translation is CATRGSGGDYEQYF.

CDR3 coding DNA: TGCGCCAGCAGCCCCTACCCAGAGGCCACTGAAGCTTTCTTT. Translated, it gives CASSPYPEATEAFF. The chain is built from TRBV4-3 and TRBJ1-1, with unresolved D. CDR3 length: 14 residues. The germline V and J ends were trimmed by 4 bases and 4 bases, with 13 bases remaining between them. Germline V lookup: CDR1 LGHNA, CDR2 YSLEER.

J is TRBJ1-5 and V is TRBV2; tentatively, D is TRBD1 (5 bases). CDR3 length: 12 amino acids. V lost 8 bases and J 5 bases, leaving 10 bases between the germline ends. Germline CDR1 is SNHLY and CDR2 is FYNNEI. CDR3 amino acids: CASRGVDQPQHF. The CDR3 DNA reads TGTGCCAGCCGAGGGGTGGATCAGCCCCAGCATTTT. Full variable domain (outside the CDR3, taken from reference TRBV2 and TRBJ1-5): EPEVTQTPSHQVTQMGQEVILRCVPISNHLYFYWYRQILGQKVEFLVSFYNNEISEKSEIFDDQFSVERPDGSNFTLKIRSTKLEDSAMYFCASRGVDQPQHFGDGTRLSIL.

J is TRBJ2-7 and V is TRBV6-1, with 9 positions matching TRBD1. CDR3 length: 14 amino acids. From germline, CDR1 is MNHNS and CDR2 SASEGT. Germline trimming cut 8 bases from V and 0 bases from J; bases unmatched to any gene: 5. The CDR3 nucleotides are TGTGCCAGCCGGGACAGGGTGAGCTCCTACGAGCAGTACTTC. Translation gives CASRDRVSSYEQYF.

The V call is TRBV15, the J call TRBJ1-3; no clear D gene. CDR3 length: 16 residues. The V end was cut by 0 bases, the J end by 0 bases, with 9 bases between. CDR1 and CDR2 from the germline V gene are LNHNV and YYDKDF (reference sequence). CDR3 protein: CATSRDQVNSGNTIYF. CDR3 coding DNA: TGTGCCACCAGCAGAGATCAAGTTAACTCTGGAAACACCATATATTTT.

On this clone: Other DNA sequences from this sample encode an identical CDR3 as well. The rearrangement uses TRBV9 and TRBJ2-5; 9 nucleotides agree with TRBD1. The CDR3 length is 16 residues. J gave up 2 bases and V 2 bases, and 7 bases lay outside the gene matches. Germline assignment: CDR1 SGDLS and CDR2 YYNGEE. The CDR3 bases are TGTGCCAGCAGCGTGGCCCCGACAGGGGGGCAAGAGACCCAGTACTTC. Residues: CASSVAPTGGQETQYF. The full variable domain, completed using reference TRBV9 and TRBJ2-5, is DSGVTQTPKHLITATGQRVTLRCSPRSGDLSVYWYQQSLDQGLQFLIQYYNGEERAKGNILERFSAQQFPDLHSELNLSSLELGDSALYFCASSVAPTGGQETQYFGPGTRLLVL.

The J gene is TRBJ1-5, the V gene TRBV9; TRBD1 is a possible D gene (6 bases). This CDR3 spans 15 amino acids. Trimming stripped 3 bases from V and 2 bases from J, with 12 bases between. The germline V gene encodes CDR1 SGDLS and CDR2 YYNGEE. Here the CDR3 reads CASSGGGVGNQPQHF. CDR3 in DNA: TGTGCCAGCAGCGGAGGGGGGGTCGGCAATCAGCCCCAGCATTTT.

The gene calls are TRBV6-5 and TRBJ1-2; D ambiguous. This CDR3 is built from 13 residues. Germline values: CDR1 MNHEY, CDR2 SVGAGI. V lost 2 bases and J 7 bases, leaving 11 bases between the germline ends. The DNA of the CDR3 is TGTGCCAGCAGTTACGTCGGAGGGTCTGGCTACACCTTC. It specifies CASSYVGGSGYTF.

As for this clone: Other DNA sequences within the sample encode an identical CDR3. V usage is TRBV6-5 and J usage is TRBJ1-1; TRBD1 agrees at 9 bases. CDR1 is MNHEY and CDR2 is SVGAGI in the germline V gene. CDR3 length: 13 residues. J was trimmed by 4 bases and V by 6 bases; bases with no gene match: 3. In DNA form, the CDR3 reads TGTGCCAGCAGGAGGACAGGGGCCACTGAAGCTTTCTTT. It translates to CASRRTGATEAFF.

The rearrangement uses TRBV4-1 and TRBJ1-1; D may be TRBD1 (6 bases). V was shortened by 0 bases and J by 5 bases, with 7 bases between the two germline ends. CDR3 length equals 13 residues. Germline loops: CDR1 MGHRA, CDR2 YSYEKL. The CDR3 coding sequence is TGCGCCAGCAGCCAAGAACAGGGTACTGAAGCTTTCTTT. Translation: CASSQEQGTEAFF.

The chain links TRBV7-9 to TRBJ2-6, with D possibly matching TRBD2 (5 bases). The V end was cut by 3 bases, the J end by 4 bases, with 13 bases between. CDR3 size: 16 residues. Germline lookup yields CDR1 SEHNR and CDR2 FQNEAQ (reference sequence). CDR3 sequence: CASSFGLLSGANVLTF. DNA of the CDR3: TGTGCCAGCAGCTTCGGACTCCTGTCCGGGGCCAACGTCCTGACTTTC.

The CDR3, as DNA: TGTGCCAGCAGTAAGGGCCTAGCAGGCTCAGATACGCAGTATTTT. Encoded protein: CASSKGLAGSDTQYF. The rearrangement links TRBV7-9 to TRBJ2-3; D is perhaps TRBD2 (5 bases). CDR1 is SEHNR, CDR2 FQNEAQ, per germline (reference sequence). This CDR3 has 15 residues. Trimming removed 6 bases at V and 4 bases at J, with 17 bases between. Supplemented by reference TRBV7-9 and TRBJ2-3, the full variable domain reads DTGVSQNPRHKITKRGQNVTFRCDPISEHNRLYWYRQTLGQGPEFLTYFQNEAQLEKSRLLSDRFSAERPKGSFSTLEIQRTEQGDSAMYLCASSKGLAGSDTQYFGPGTRLTVL.

The genes are TRBV6-1 and TRBJ2-2; D possibly corresponds to TRBD2 (6 bases). CDR3 length: 16 residues. Germline V gene data show CDR1 as MNHNS and CDR2 as SASEGT. Trimming stripped 1 base from V and 9 bases from J, with 18 bases between. CDR3 protein: CASSEGLGGLTRELFF. CDR3 in DNA: TGTGCCAGCAGTGAAGGTCTGGGGGGACTGACCCGGGAGCTGTTTTTT.

The rearrangement joins TRBV6-6 to TRBJ1-5; D might be TRBD1 (5 bases). This CDR3 comprises 15 residues. Trimming removed 2 bases at V and 6 bases at J, with 14 bases between. Germline assignment: CDR1 MNHNY and CDR2 SVGAGI (reference sequence). CDR3 sequence reads: CASSYTAGTGQPQHF. CDR3 DNA: TGTGCCAGCAGTTACACGGCAGGGACGGGTCAGCCCCAGCATTTT.

About this clone itself: The same CDR3 also results from other DNA sequences found in this sample. The chain combines TRBV9 with TRBJ2-3; weak D call: TRBD2 (6 bases). CDR3 length equals 14 residues. V lost 0 bases and J 2 bases, leaving 7 bases between the germline ends. Germline loops: CDR1 SGDLS, CDR2 YYNGEE. CDR3 amino acids: CASSVAGATDTQYF. CDR3 nucleotides: TGTGCCAGCAGCGTAGCGGGAGCCACAGATACGCAGTATTTT.

This chain links TRBV6-5 with TRBJ1-6, with 12 bases lining up with TRBD1. This CDR3 is built from 14 residues. CDR1 is MNHEY, CDR2 SVGAGI, per germline. J lost 10 bases, V lost 7 bases, and 5 bases had no gene match. The CDR3 protein is CASKPGQGASPLHF. The CDR3 nucleotides are TGTGCCAGCAAACCGGGACAGGGGGCCTCACCCCTCCACTTT.

J is TRBJ2-1 and V is TRBV6-5; 9 nucleotides line up with TRBD2. The germline V gene encodes CDR1 MNHEY and CDR2 SVGAGI. With 7 bases clipped from V and 6 bases from J, the junction kept 10 bases outside the gene matches. CDR3 length: 15 amino acids. The DNA for the CDR3 is TGTGCCAGCACTCCCCCGGGCGGGGGGGCCAATGAGCAGTTCTTC. It yields the protein CASTPPGGGANEQFF.

This chain uses TRBV2 with TRBJ1-2; D is possibly TRBD1 (5 bases). Trimming took off 1 base at V and 14 bases at J, with 17 bases between the two ends. The CDR3 loop spans 13 amino acids. Germline values: CDR1 SNHLY, CDR2 FYNNEI. CDR3 amino acids: CASSEGQGPQQTF. DNA of the CDR3: TGTGCCAGCAGTGAAGGGCAGGGCCCCCAGCAAACCTTC.

The rearrangement joins TRBV7-2 to TRBJ2-1, with D maybe TRBD1 (5 bases). CDR3 length equals 14 residues. Trimming pared 3 bases from V and 2 bases from J, leaving 8 bases between. CDR1 is SGHTA, CDR2 FQGNSA, per germline. The CDR3 DNA reads as TGTGCCAGCAGCTTGGACATCACCTACAATGAGCAGTTCTTC. It translates to CASSLDITYNEQFF.

This chain uses TRBV11-2 with TRBJ2-3; 7 bases map to TRBD1. CDR3 length equals 18 residues. The V segment lost 5 bases and the J segment 0 bases; nucleotides outside the gene matches: 14. Germline values: CDR1 SGHAT, CDR2 FQNNGV. The CDR3 spells CASSVAFGTVASTDTQYF. For the CDR3, the DNA is TGTGCCAGCAGCGTAGCTTTCGGGACAGTCGCTAGCACAGATACGCAGTATTTT.

Concerning this clone: This sample includes further DNA sequences coding for the same CDR3. The rearrangement joins TRBV11-3 to TRBJ2-7; D is perhaps TRBD1 or TRBD2 (5 bases each). Germline CDR1 reads SGHNT; CDR2 reads YENEEA. The length of the CDR3 is 12 residues. V shed 1 base and J shed 5 bases, with 6 bases lying between them. The CDR3 region has the DNA TGTGCCAGCAGCTTAGGGGGGAACGAGCAGTACTTC. The encoded protein is CASSLGGNEQYF. Drawing the rest from reference TRBV11-3 and TRBJ2-7, the complete variable domain is EAGVVQSPRYKIIEKKQPVAFWCNPISGHNTLYWYLQNLGQGPELLIRYENEEAVDDSQLPKDRFSAERLKGVDSTLKIQPAELGDSAVYLCASSLGGNEQYFGPGTRLTVT.

The chain is built from TRBV29-1 and TRBJ2-7; perhaps TRBD2 as D (5 bases). Germline V lookup: CDR1 SQVTM, CDR2 ANQGSEA. V was pared by 3 bases and J by 4 bases, with 19 bases between. CDR3 size: 15 residues. CDR3 nucleotides: TGCAGCGTTGAGGTTCGGGTCTCAGGCGGGTACGAGCAGTACTTC. It specifies CSVEVRVSGGYEQYF.

V gene TRBV5-1 combines with J gene TRBJ2-3; 11 nucleotides match TRBD2. There are 14 residues in the CDR3. In germline, CDR1 is SGHRS, CDR2 YFSETQ. Trimming took 5 bases from V and 6 from J; bases not matched to a gene: 5. CDR3 sequence (DNA): TGCGCCAGCAGTTCTAGCGGGGGGTTGGATACGCAGTATTTT. This sequence encodes CASSSSGGLDTQYF.